This T cell receptor (beta chain) appears in the sequencing data of a study of shared clonotypes between healthy human individuals. Each donor was a Caucasian adult residing in Nashville, Tennessee. The method was immunoSEQ multiplex PCR; TCRdb's version includes in-frame clones alone and lacks a portion of them. Altogether 400,000 to 500,000 clones are present, roughly 85% being singletons, with the ten largest covering approximately 12%. In germline, CDR1 is LNHDA, CDR2 SQIVND (reference sequence). V shed 1 base and J 4 bases; nucleotides not matched to a gene: 4. CDR3 length equals 15 residues. The sequencing sample was made of PBMCs. The chain links TRBV19 to TRBJ2-1; 7 bases map to TRBD2. The source is a middle-aged woman in good health. Some clones in this sample may be carry-over from other donors' samples. In DNA, the CDR3 is TGTGCCAGTAGTATAGCTTACGGGGGGTACAATGAGCAGTTCTTC. It codes for CASSIAYGGYNEQFF.